These 19 T cell receptor beta chains were all obtained from the same sample, sequenced in a study of blood T cell repertoires in COVID-19. TCRdb keeps only in-frame clones here, not all; method: immunoSEQ multiplex PCR. The profile shows approximately 67,000 clones, 85% to 95% of them singletons. Specimen: peripheral blood. Receptors were obtained from a woman aged 55-70 years with active COVID-19.

This clone showed up just once. The chain joins TRBV28 to TRBJ2-7, with TRBD2 matching 7 bases. V trimming: 7 bases; J trimming: 1 base; junction bases outside the gene matches: 7. The CDR3 extends over 14 amino acids. CDR1 is MDHEN and CDR2 is SYDVKM in the germline V gene. CDR3 nucleotide sequence: TGTGCCAGCACCTACAGAGCGGGATCCTACGAGCAGTACTTC. It is translated as CASTYRAGSYEQYF.

This chain joins TRBV2 and TRBJ1-5; unclear D gene. The germline V and J ends were trimmed by 4 bases and 1 base, with 8 bases remaining between them. Germline loops: CDR1 SNHLY, CDR2 FYNNEI. The CDR3 sequence is 14 residues long. DNA for the CDR3: TGTGCCAGCAGTGCCGTACAGAGCAATCAGCCCCAGCATTTT. Its protein is CASSAVQSNQPQHF.

This sequence joins TRBV5-1 and TRBJ1-4; D is unclear. The germline gives CDR1 SGHRS, CDR2 YFSETQ. Deletions cut 4 bases from V and 0 bases from J, with 7 bases between. The CDR3 runs 14 residues. The CDR3 is CASSPSATNEKLFF. CDR3 DNA sequence: TGCGCCAGCAGCCCGTCTGCAACTAATGAAAAACTGTTTTTT.

The chain joins TRBV5-4 to TRBJ2-3; 7 bases align to TRBD1. The CDR3 is made up of 15 amino acids. V gave up 4 bases and J gave up 6 bases; unmatched junction bases: 11. CDR1 SGHNT and CDR2 YYREEE come from the germline V gene (reference sequence). The CDR3, as DNA: TGTGCCAGCAGCCCGTCAGGGGGAAGGGTTGATACGCAGTATTTT. Its translation: CASSPSGGRVDTQYF.

This chain connects TRBV30 to TRBJ1-1, with D possibly matching TRBD1 (5 bases). Trimming took off 0 bases at V and 1 base at J, with 9 bases between the two ends. The length of the CDR3 is 14 residues. Per the germline V gene, CDR1 is GTSNPN and CDR2 is SVGIG (reference sequence). DNA for the CDR3: TGTGCCTGGAGTGTGGGGCAAGAGAACACTGAAGCTTTCTTT. Its translation: CAWSVGQENTEAFF.

The chain links TRBV6-5 to TRBJ1-5; D perhaps matches TRBD1 (5 bases). This CDR3 is built from 14 residues. Looked up from germline, CDR1 is MNHEY and CDR2 is SVGAGI. V was pared by 7 bases and J by 4 bases, with 14 bases between. As DNA, the CDR3 is TGTGCCAGCACTGGGGCGTCCCGAAATCAGCCCCAGCATTTT. The encoded protein is CASTGASRNQPQHF.

The chain carries TRBV2 and TRBJ1-5; D uncertain. Trimming shortened V by 9 bases and J by 3 bases, and 12 bases separated the two germline ends. CDR1 is SNHLY, CDR2 FYNNEI, per germline. CDR3 length equals 13 residues. This CDR3 is CASAGSYNQPQHF. The CDR3 coding sequence is TGTGCCAGTGCCGGGTCCTACAATCAGCCCCAGCATTTT.

This clone was picked up one time. The chain uses TRBV4-1 and TRBJ2-4; D might be TRBD2 (5 bases). The V end was cut by 3 bases, the J end by 0 bases, with 18 bases between. Per germline, CDR1 MGHRA and CDR2 YSYEKL. There are 18 residues in the CDR3. The CDR3 region is CASSQRAPGPLAKNIQYF. The CDR3 DNA reads as TGCGCCAGCAGCCAGCGGGCACCTGGACCCCTAGCCAAAAACATTCAGTACTTC.

This chain connects TRBV6-6 to TRBJ1-1; TRBD1 is a possible D gene (6 bases). The CDR3 sequence is 13 residues long. Deletions cut 6 bases from V and 6 bases from J, with 14 bases between. The germline CDR1 and CDR2 sequences are MNHNY and SVGAGI (reference sequence). In DNA, the CDR3 is TGTGCCAGCAGACAGGGTTATGGCGCTGAAGCTTTCTTT. This codes for CASRQGYGAEAFF.

This clone was found a few times. The V call is TRBV5-1, the J call TRBJ2-5; 7 nucleotides agree with TRBD2. Germline V gene sequence: CDR1 SGHRS, CDR2 YFSETQ. This CDR3 region has 15 residues. Trimming took 1 base from V and 4 from J; bases not matched to a gene: 7. The chain's CDR3 is CASSLSAGERETQYF. The CDR3 DNA follows: TGCGCCAGCAGCTTGTCGGCGGGAGAACGAGAGACCCAGTACTTC.

The CDR3 sequence: CASSSSSTDRDAFF. The CDR3 DNA sequence: TGCGCCAGCAGCTCCTCAAGTACTGACAGGGACGCTTTCTTT. The chain carries TRBV5-1 and TRBJ1-1; 7 nucleotides line up with TRBD1. This CDR3 spans 14 amino acids. CDR1 is SGHRS, CDR2 YFSETQ, per germline. The V segment lost 3 bases and the J segment 11 bases; nucleotides outside the gene matches: 13. The full variable domain, rest sourced from reference TRBV5-1 and TRBJ1-1, is KAGVTQTPRYLIKTRGQQVTLSCSPISGHRSVSWYQQTPGQGLQFLFEYFSETQRNKGNFPGRFSGRQFSNSRSEMNVSTLELGDSALYLCASSSSSTDRDAFFGQGTRLTVV.

V is TRBV5-5 and J is TRBJ1-4; 9 bases fit TRBD1. V shed 6 bases, J shed 5 bases, and the junction held 5 bases outside the gene matches. Germline V gene data show CDR1 as SGHKS and CDR2 as YYEKEE (reference sequence). This CDR3 region has 14 residues. CDR3 loop: CASTQDRGNEKLFF. As DNA, the CDR3 is TGTGCCAGCACCCAGGACAGGGGAAATGAAAAACTGTTTTTT. The full variable domain, its missing parts supplied by reference TRBV5-5 and TRBJ1-4, is DAGVTQSPTHLIKTRGQQVTLRCSPISGHKSVSWYQQVLGQGPQFIFQYYEKEERGRGNFPDRFSARQFPNYSSELNVNALLLGDSALYLCASTQDRGNEKLFFGSGTQLSVL.

The V call is TRBV5-6, the J call TRBJ2-5; 9 positions agree with TRBD2. Germline assignment: CDR1 SGHDT and CDR2 YYEEEE. This CDR3 is built from 15 residues. The V and J ends lost 4 bases and 5 bases, in that order; junction bases with no gene match: 9. In nucleotides, the CDR3 is TGTGCCAGCAGCCCCATAGCGGGAGCCCGGGAGACCCAGTACTTC. Its translation: CASSPIAGARETQYF.

V and J are TRBV28 and TRBJ2-3; possible D gene TRBD1, 6 bases. CDR1 is MDHEN and CDR2 is SYDVKM in the germline V gene. The ends were cut back, 2 bases at V and 11 bases at J, with 20 bases in the middle. The CDR3 is 15 residues long. The CDR3 bases are TGTGCCAGCAGTTTACCAGGGGCCTACGTCGAGATGCAGTATTTT. Its protein product is CASSLPGAYVEMQYF.

This rearrangement joins TRBV5-6 to TRBJ2-3; D remains unclear. Germline V lookup: CDR1 SGHDT, CDR2 YYEEEE. CDR3 size: 11 residues. V was clipped by 1 base and J by 5 bases, with 2 bases between them. The CDR3 sequence is CASSLQDTQYF. DNA for the CDR3: TGTGCCAGCAGCTTGCAAGATACGCAGTATTTT.

This sequence joins TRBV6-5 and TRBJ2-3, with 7 bases that match TRBD2. CDR3 length equals 14 residues. Germline V CDR1 and CDR2: MNHEY, SVGAGI. V gave up 9 bases and J gave up 2 bases; unmatched junction bases: 8. The CDR3 region is CASGEGTFTDTQYF. CDR3 bases: TGTGCCAGTGGGGAGGGGACTTTCACAGATACGCAGTATTTT.

The table lists this clone with a count of one. The chain combines TRBV5-8 with TRBJ2-4; D not certain. With 3 bases removed from V and 5 bases from J, the gap between germline ends came to 9 bases. Germline V gene lookup returns CDR1 SGHTS and CDR2 YDEGEE. CDR3 length equals 13 residues. CDR3 in DNA: TGTGCCAGCAGCTACTATACGCAAAACATTCAGTACTTC. Its translation is CASSYYTQNIQYF.

The gene calls are TRBV5-4 and TRBJ2-3; perhaps TRBD1 as D (5 bases). With 2 bases removed from V and 9 bases from J, the gap between germline ends came to 7 bases. Germline V lookup: CDR1 SGHNT, CDR2 YYREEE (reference sequence). CDR3 length: 11 amino acids. DNA for the CDR3: TGTGCCAGCAGCTTTCGACAGACGCAGTATTTT. Translated: CASSFRQTQYF.

This sequence joins TRBV30 and TRBJ1-5; TRBD1 matches at 8 bases. The CDR3 is 13 residues long. The V segment lost 0 bases and the J segment 6 bases; nucleotides outside the gene matches: 1. CDR1 is GTSNPN, CDR2 SVGIG, per germline (reference sequence). The CDR3 is CAWSVQGGQPQHF. For the CDR3, the DNA is TGTGCCTGGAGTGTACAGGGGGGTCAGCCCCAGCATTTT.